This is a list of T cell receptor beta chains from one sample in a study of Tregs in tolerant kidney transplant recipients. The repertoire was sequenced with immunoSEQ multiplex PCR; TCRdb's copy has only in-frame clones and lacks some. Altogether about 72,000 clones are present, roughly 90% being singletons, with the ten largest covering 9.5% to 12%. The source material was CD8+ T cells from blood, sampled before the transplant. All receptors come from a human donor who received a combined kidney and bone marrow transplant. CDR3s include the opening cysteine and the closing phenylalanine or tryptophan. A D gene is named only where the DNA matches it firmly. Clone size is given for some rows only: seen once, a few or many times, or a class if the clone is expanded.

CDR3nt | CDR3aa | j_gene | v_gene | d_gene | abundance
TGTGCCAGCAGATTCCGCAGGACTAGCGGGTACAATGAGCAGTTCTTC | CASRFRRTSGYNEQFF | TRBJ2-1 | TRBV7-8 | TRBD2 | .
TGTGCCAGCAGCTTCGAACAGGGTGAGCAGTTCTTC | CASSFEQGEQFF | TRBJ2-1 | TRBV11-2 | . | .
TGTGCCAGCAGCTTATCCGGGGAACGGCCCCAGCATTTT | CASSLSGERPQHF | TRBJ1-5 | TRBV7-9 | . | .
TGCGCCAGCAGCTTGGCCCCACAGTCTTATATAGATACGCAGTATTTT | CASSLAPQSYIDTQYF | TRBJ2-3 | TRBV5-1 | . | .
TGTGCCAGCAGCGTAGAGAGGCGGGACCCCTACAATGAGCAGTTCTTC | CASSVERRDPYNEQFF | TRBJ2-1 | TRBV9 | . | .
TGCGCCAGCAGCCAAGGGGAGGGCTACGATTCACCCCTCCACTTT | CASSQGEGYDSPLHF | TRBJ1-6 | TRBV4-1 | . | once
TGCGCCAGCAGCTTGGTCACAGGGGGAGGACAGCCCCAGCATTTT | CASSLVTGGGQPQHF | TRBJ1-5 | TRBV5-1 | TRBD1 | .
TGTGCCAGCAGCGAAGCTGACAGGGAAGAAGCTTTCTTT | CASSEADREEAFF | TRBJ1-1 | TRBV5-4 | TRBD1 | .
TGTGCCAGTAGTATAGCAGGGACAAGGGGAGAGACCCAGTACTTC | CASSIAGTRGETQYF | TRBJ2-5 | TRBV19 | . | .
TGCGCCAGCAGCCAACCCGGGACAGGGAACACCGGGGAGCTGTTTTTT | CASSQPGTGNTGELFF | TRBJ2-2 | TRBV4-1 | TRBD1 | .
TGTGCCAGCAGTTTATGGCTAGCGGGGATTCTTGAGGCCCAGTACTTC | CASSLWLAGILEAQYF | TRBJ2-5 | TRBV28 | TRBD2 | .
TGTGCCAGCAGTGAGTATTGGGACTACAATCAGCCCCAGCATTTT | CASSEYWDYNQPQHF | TRBJ1-5 | TRBV27 | . | .
TGTGCCAGCAGTTACGGGGGCCCTGGCAATGAGCAGTTCTTC | CASSYGGPGNEQFF | TRBJ2-1 | TRBV6-6 | . | .
TGCGCCAGCAGTCCGGTCCGTGCAGATACGCAGTATTTT | CASSPVRADTQYF | TRBJ2-3 | TRBV5-1 | . | once
TGCAGCGTACGGGAATACAATGAGCAGTTCTTC | CSVREYNEQFF | TRBJ2-1 | TRBV29-1 | . | .
TGCAGCGTTTCAGCGGGAACTTCCTACAATGAGCAGTTCTTC | CSVSAGTSYNEQFF | TRBJ2-1 | TRBV29-1 | TRBD2 | .
TGTGCCAGTAGCAGAAGGAACACTGAAGCTTTCTTT | CASSRRNTEAFF | TRBJ1-1 | TRBV19 | . | .
TGCAGCGTGGGGACAGGAGAGGATGGCGAGCAGTACTTC | CSVGTGEDGEQYF | TRBJ2-7 | TRBV29-1 | TRBD1 | .
TGTGCCAGCAGCTTGATCTCCCCGGGAGAAGCTTTCTTT | CASSLISPGEAFF | TRBJ1-1 | TRBV5-5 | . | .
TGTGCCAGCACCCTGACAGGGGGGGCCTACGAGCAGTACTTC | CASTLTGGAYEQYF | TRBJ2-7 | TRBV7-9 | TRBD1 | .
TGTGCCAGCAGGGGGACAGGGAGCGGCACCGGGGAGCTGTTTTTT | CASRGTGSGTGELFF | TRBJ2-2 | TRBV2 | TRBD1 | .
TGTGCCAGCAGTTACTCTGCCGGAAGGAGTGGCTACACCTTC | CASSYSAGRSGYTF | TRBJ1-2 | TRBV6-5 | . | .
TGTGCCAGCAGCCCTAAGGGCACTAGCGGGTCCTACGAGCAGTACTTC | CASSPKGTSGSYEQYF | TRBJ2-7 | TRBV7-9 | TRBD2 | .
TGTGCCAGCTCACCACCCGAACTAGTTCTCCGGGAGCTGTTTTTT | CASSPPELVLRELFF | TRBJ2-2 | TRBV18 | . | .
TGTGCCAGCAGCCGTAGCCACTCCTACAATGAGCAGTTCTTC | CASSRSHSYNEQFF | TRBJ2-1 | TRBV6-5 | . | .
TGTGCCAGCAGCTTAGGCCAGGGCATTCAGCCCCAGCATTTT | CASSLGQGIQPQHF | TRBJ1-5 | TRBV7-9 | . | .
TGTGCCAGCAGCTCAGGGGCTGAGCAGTTCTTC | CASSSGAEQFF | TRBJ2-1 | TRBV5-4 | . | .
TGTGCCAGCAGCTCCGGGACAGGGGGCTCCTACGAGCAGTACTTC | CASSSGTGGSYEQYF | TRBJ2-7 | TRBV13 | TRBD1 | .
TGTGCCAGTAGTATAGGGGACAGGGGGCTCAATCAGCCCCAGCATTTT | CASSIGDRGLNQPQHF | TRBJ1-5 | TRBV19 | TRBD1 | few
TGTGCCAGCAGTGACGGCGGATTAGCTTCCTACGAGCAGTACTTC | CASSDGGLASYEQYF | TRBJ2-7 | TRBV6-1 | . | .
TGCGCCAGCAGCCAAAACAACATGAACACTGAAGCTTTCTTT | CASSQNNMNTEAFF | TRBJ1-1 | TRBV4-1 | . | once
TGCGCCAGCAGTCCTCTCGGGACTACCCACGAGCAGTACTTC | CASSPLGTTHEQYF | TRBJ2-7 | TRBV4-3 | TRBD2 | .
TGTGCCAGCAGCTTGTGGTCTAGCGGGAGTATCTACGAGCAGTACTTC | CASSLWSSGSIYEQYF | TRBJ2-7 | TRBV5-6 | TRBD2 | once
TGTGCCAGCAGCTTCCCGGGTTCTCCCTACGAGCAGTACTTC | CASSFPGSPYEQYF | TRBJ2-7 | TRBV5-8 | . | .
TGCGCCAGCAGTCAATATTTATACGGACAGGGGGTCTTTGAGCAGTTCTTC | CASSQYLYGQGVFEQFF | TRBJ2-1 | TRBV23-1 | TRBD1 | .
TGTGCCAGCAGTTCCCCCGGGACAGGCTACAATGAGCAGTTCTTC | CASSSPGTGYNEQFF | TRBJ2-1 | TRBV2 | TRBD1 | .
TGTGCCAGCAGCTTTGGGGAGCCTACCTACGAGCAGTACTTC | CASSFGEPTYEQYF | TRBJ2-7 | TRBV11-3 | . | .
TGTGCCAGCAGTCAAAGGACAGGGTATGGGTCCTACGAGCAGTACTTC | CASSQRTGYGSYEQYF | TRBJ2-7 | TRBV27 | TRBD1 | .
TGTGCCAGCAGTGACTCGCGGACTAGCGGGGGAAATACCGGGGAGCTGTTTTTT | CASSDSRTSGGNTGELFF | TRBJ2-2 | TRBV6-4 | TRBD2 | .
TGTGCCAGTAGCCTGACAGGGGGGGACACTGAAGCTTTCTTT | CASSLTGGDTEAFF | TRBJ1-1 | TRBV19 | TRBD1 | .
TGTGCTAGCAAAGCGGGGAGGCTGAACACTGAAGCTTTCTTT | CASKAGRLNTEAFF | TRBJ1-1 | TRBV12-5 | . | .
TGTGCCAGCAGCCAAGAAGGAGCGGGAATTGGCTACGAGCAGTACTTC | CASSQEGAGIGYEQYF | TRBJ2-7 | TRBV14 | TRBD2 | .
TGTGCCAGCAGCCAAGATGAGGGGAGGGGGAGCAATCAGCCCCAGCATTTT | CASSQDEGRGSNQPQHF | TRBJ1-5 | TRBV14 | . | .
TGTGCCAGCGGCTATACAGGGGGGGGTAACACTGAAGCTTTCTTT | CASGYTGGGNTEAFF | TRBJ1-1 | TRBV5-4 | TRBD1 | .
TGTGCCAGCAGCTCAAACAGGGGTGCTAGCACAGATACGCAGTATTTT | CASSSNRGASTDTQYF | TRBJ2-3 | TRBV7-9 | TRBD1 | .
TGTGCCAGCAGTAGCCCTAGCACCAACTACGAGCAGTACTTC | CASSSPSTNYEQYF | TRBJ2-7 | TRBV27 | . | .
TGTGCCAGCAGCTTAGCGGGACAGTCCTACGAGCAGTACTTC | CASSLAGQSYEQYF | TRBJ2-7 | TRBV13 | TRBD1 | .
TGTGCCAGCAGCCCCGAGGGGGCGGGCGGCTACTACGAGCAGTACTTC | CASSPEGAGGYYEQYF | TRBJ2-7 | TRBV13 | TRBD1 | .
TGTGCCAGCGGGGACACCCTCAATGAGCAGTTCTTC | CASGDTLNEQFF | TRBJ2-1 | TRBV6-5 | . | .
TGTGCCAGTAGTATTCTAGCGGGGGGGACCCGCGAGCAGTACTTC | CASSILAGGTREQYF | TRBJ2-7 | TRBV19 | TRBD2 | .